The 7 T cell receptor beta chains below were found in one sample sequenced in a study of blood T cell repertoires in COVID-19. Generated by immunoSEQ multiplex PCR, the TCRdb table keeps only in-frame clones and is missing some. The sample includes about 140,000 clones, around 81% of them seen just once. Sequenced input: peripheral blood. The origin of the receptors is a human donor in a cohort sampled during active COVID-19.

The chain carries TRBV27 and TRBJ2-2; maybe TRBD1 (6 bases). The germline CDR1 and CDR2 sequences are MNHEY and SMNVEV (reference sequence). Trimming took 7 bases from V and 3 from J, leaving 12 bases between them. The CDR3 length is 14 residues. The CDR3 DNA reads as TGTGCCAGCAAAAAACAGGGTGACACCGGGGAGCTGTTTTTT. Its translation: CASKKQGDTGELFF.

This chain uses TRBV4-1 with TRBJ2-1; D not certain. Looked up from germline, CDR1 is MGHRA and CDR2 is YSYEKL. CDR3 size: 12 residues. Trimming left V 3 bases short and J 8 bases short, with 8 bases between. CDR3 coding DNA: TGCGCCAGCAGCCACCGAGACTATGAGCAGTTCTTC. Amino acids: CASSHRDYEQFF.

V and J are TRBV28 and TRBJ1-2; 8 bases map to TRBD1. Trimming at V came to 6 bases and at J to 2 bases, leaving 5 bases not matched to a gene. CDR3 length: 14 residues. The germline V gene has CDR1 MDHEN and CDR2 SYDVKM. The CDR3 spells CASRIRDRNYGYTF. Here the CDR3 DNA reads TGTGCCAGCAGGATCCGGGACAGGAACTATGGCTACACCTTC.

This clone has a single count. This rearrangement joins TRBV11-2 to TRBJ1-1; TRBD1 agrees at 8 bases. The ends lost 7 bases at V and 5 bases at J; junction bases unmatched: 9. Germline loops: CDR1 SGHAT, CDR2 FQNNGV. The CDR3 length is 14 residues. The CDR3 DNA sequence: TGTGCCAGCAAAGAGGACAGGGATAGGACTGAAGCTTTCTTT. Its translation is CASKEDRDRTEAFF.

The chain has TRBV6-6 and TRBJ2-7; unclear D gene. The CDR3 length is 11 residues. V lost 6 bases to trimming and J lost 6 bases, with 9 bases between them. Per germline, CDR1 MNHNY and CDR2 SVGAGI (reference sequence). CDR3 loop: CASSDPGEQYF. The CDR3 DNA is TGTGCCAGCAGCGACCCGGGCGAGCAGTACTTC.

The CDR3, as DNA: TGTGCCATCAGTGAACCTGGGCGAGAGACCCAGTACTTC. It encodes CAISEPGRETQYF. The rearrangement joins TRBV10-3 to TRBJ2-5, with D hard to call. The V gene lost 3 bases and the J gene lost 4 bases, with 9 bases spanning the gap. Looked up from germline, CDR1 is ENHRY and CDR2 is SYGVKD. The CDR3 sequence is 13 residues long.

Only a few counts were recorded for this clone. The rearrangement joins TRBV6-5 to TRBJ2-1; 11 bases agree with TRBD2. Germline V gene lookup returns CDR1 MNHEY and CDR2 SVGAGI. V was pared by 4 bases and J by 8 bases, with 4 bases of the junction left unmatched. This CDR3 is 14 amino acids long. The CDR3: CASSLAGGRDEQFF. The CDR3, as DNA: TGTGCCAGCAGTTTAGCGGGGGGGCGTGATGAGCAGTTCTTC.